The 26 T cell receptor beta chains below come from one sample, sequenced in a study of breast tumors, draining lymph nodes, adjacent tissues. TCRdb reprocessed the multiplex PCR reads via MiXCR and lists one record per CDR3 protein. In the table there are about 230,000 distinct CDR3 sequences, 32% of which are singletons. Axillary draining lymph nodes of breast cancer patients supplied the node samples. Sequencing used axillary lymph node tissue. These receptors were obtained from a female donor with breast cancer. Some clones in this sample may be carry-over from other donors' samples.

The sample holds many counts of this clonotype. V and J are TRBV27 and TRBJ2-3; the D is unclear. Trimming took 0 bases from V and 2 from J, leaving 9 bases between them. This CDR3 has 15 residues. The germline V gene has CDR1 MNHEY and CDR2 SMNVEV (reference sequence). The DNA for the CDR3 is TGTGCCAGCAGTTTATCCGGCCAGGACACAGATACGCAGTATTTT. Translating gives CASSLSGQDTDTQYF.

The chain combines TRBV15 with TRBJ2-1, with 14 bases fitting TRBD2. The CDR3 covers 17 residues. CDR1 and CDR2 from the germline V gene are LNHNV and YYDKDF (reference sequence). V gave up 3 bases and J gave up 8 bases; unmatched junction bases: 9. CDR3 sequence reads: CATSSLAPGLAGDEQFF. In nucleotides, the CDR3 is TGTGCCACCAGCAGCTTGGCCCCGGGACTAGCGGGAGATGAGCAGTTCTTC.

This clonotype was picked up many times. The rearrangement uses TRBV9 and TRBJ2-5; D tentatively fits TRBD1 or TRBD2 (6 bases each). The CDR3 length is 16 residues. CDR1 is SGDLS, CDR2 YYNGEE, per germline. Trimming took 1 base from V and 1 from J, leaving 14 bases between them. CDR3 amino acids: CASSVQGRLGQETQYF. The CDR3 DNA reads TGTGCCAGCAGCGTACAGGGGAGGCTGGGCCAAGAGACCCAGTACTTC.

This clonotype was recorded once. The chain is built from TRBV25-1 and TRBJ1-5; 8 positions agree with TRBD1. Germline-derived CDR1 and CDR2 are MGHDK and SYGVNS. J gave up 10 bases and V 8 bases, and 16 bases lay outside the gene matches. The CDR3 totals 15 residues. The CDR3 region is CASRASSRQGSPQHF. DNA for the CDR3: TGTGCCAGCCGTGCCAGTAGTAGACAGGGGAGCCCCCAGCATTTT.

Only a few counts were recorded for this clonotype. The V call is TRBV6-1, the J call TRBJ2-3; D remains unclear. V lost 5 bases and J 1 base, leaving 16 bases between the germline ends. This CDR3 contains 16 residues. CDR1 MNHNS and CDR2 SASEGT come from the germline V gene. CDR3 nucleotide sequence: TGTGCCAGCAGTCACCTCCGATTCGCGCGCACAGATACGCAGTATTTT. Its translation: CASSHLRFARTDTQYF.

This clonotype has at least ten counts. This chain joins TRBV4-3 and TRBJ1-2; D call uncertain. The CDR3 has 13 residues. Trimming left V 0 bases short and J 1 base short, with 3 bases between. Germline lookup yields CDR1 LGHNA and CDR2 YSLEER. The CDR3 here is CASSQDINYGYTF. The CDR3 nucleotides read TGCGCCAGCAGCCAAGACATTAACTATGGCTACACCTTC.

This chain joins TRBV5-1 and TRBJ2-1; 10 bases are shared with TRBD2. The germline V gene encodes CDR1 SGHRS and CDR2 YFSETQ. The CDR3 is 17 residues long. J lost 8 bases, V lost 1 base, and 12 bases had no gene match. DNA for the CDR3: TGCGCCAGCAGCTTGCGGTCTAGCGGGAGCACCGACGATGAGCAGTTCTTC. Its protein product is CASSLRSSGSTDDEQFF.

The chain has TRBV20-1 and TRBJ2-3; 14 bases fit TRBD2. CDR3 length equals 14 residues. Germline CDR1 and CDR2: DFQATT and SNEGSKA (reference sequence). V dropped 5 bases and J dropped 3; count of bases not matched to a gene: 1. The CDR3 sequence is CSARTSGGTDTQYF. DNA of the CDR3: TGCAGTGCTCGGACTAGCGGGGGGACAGATACGCAGTATTTT.

Concerning this clonotype itself: A much larger clone differs by one base, so this may be a read error. The chain carries TRBV3-1 and TRBJ2-7; D is uncertain. Germline loops: CDR1 LGHDT, CDR2 YNNKEL (reference sequence). CDR3 length: 14 amino acids. CDR3 in DNA: TGTGCCTGCAGCCCGTCGGTGGGGACCTACGAGCAGTACTTC. Translated: CACSPSVGTYEQYF.

This clonotype was seen ten or more times. At one of its ends the junction is not consistent with the germline gene, which may arise from a read error. This rearrangement joins TRBV13 to TRBJ1-3; TRBD1 aligns across 8 bases. This CDR3 spans 15 amino acids. Per the germline V gene, CDR1 is PRHDT and CDR2 is FYEKMQ (reference sequence). The CDR3 region is CASSIGTGTGNTIYF. CDR3 bases: TGTGCCAGCAGCATAGGGACAGGAACTGGAAACACCATATATTTT.

The chain has TRBV7-9 and TRBJ2-6; 9 positions match TRBD1. The CDR3 length is 15 residues. The V gene end was trimmed by 3 bases and the J gene end by 6 bases; junction bases not matched to a gene: 3. Germline V gene data show CDR1 as SEHNR and CDR2 as FQNEAQ (reference sequence). Here the CDR3 DNA reads TGTGCCAGCAGCTTCCGGGACAGGGTGGCCAACGTCCTGACTTTC. Encoded protein: CASSFRDRVANVLTF.

V and J are TRBV9 and TRBJ1-4, with 10 bases fitting TRBD1. Germline V lookup: CDR1 SGDLS, CDR2 YYNGEE. The trim removed 4 bases at V and 6 bases at J, leaving 6 bases unmatched. CDR3 length equals 15 residues. CDR3 sequence (DNA): TGTGCCAGCAGCTTTACCGGGACAGGGGATGAAAAACTGTTTTTT. Amino acid sequence: CASSFTGTGDEKLFF.

Worth noting for this clonotype: The junction shows a germline mismatch at one end, possibly a read error. This chain joins TRBV15 and TRBJ1-5; D is ambiguous. Germline V gives CDR1 LNHNV, CDR2 YYDKDF (reference sequence). CDR3 length: 18 residues. The DNA for the CDR3 is TGTGCCACCAGCAGAAACTTAGGGAGTGGGCCCTTCAATGAGCCCCAGCATTTT. Its translation is CATSRNLGSGPFNEPQHF.

This clonotype was counted many times. The gene calls are TRBV9 and TRBJ2-1; possible D gene TRBD2, 6 bases. CDR3 size: 13 residues. In germline, CDR1 is SGDLS, CDR2 YYNGEE. V was shortened by 3 bases and J by 10 bases, with 14 bases between the two germline ends. The CDR3 loop is CASSANPSGEQFF. CDR3 coding DNA: TGTGCCAGCAGCGCGAACCCCAGCGGGGAGCAGTTCTTC.

In this sample, this clonotype turned up a few times. This may come from a read error, since a much larger clone is one base off. Since no conserved phenylalanine or tryptophan closes the CDR3, a read error is the likely cause. The rearrangement joins TRBV7-2 to TRBJ2-5; 8 bases map to TRBD2. Germline V gene lookup returns CDR1 SGHTA and CDR2 FQGNSA. V lost 5 bases to trimming and J lost 5 bases; unmatched junction nucleotides: 7. The CDR3 extends over 14 amino acids. The DNA of the CDR3 is TGTGCCAGCAGCCGGGGGGGCGCGTGGGAGACCCAGTACCTC. Translating gives CASSRGGAWETQYL.

This clonotype has ten or more counts. The chain is built from TRBV10-3 and TRBJ1-5, with 7 bases fitting TRBD1. Germline V gene lookup returns CDR1 ENHRY and CDR2 SYGVKD. The CDR3 spans 13 residues. The V gene end was trimmed by 6 bases and the J gene end by 4 bases; junction bases not matched to a gene: 3. The CDR3 sequence is CAIREQGNQPQHF. The CDR3 DNA reads as TGTGCCATCAGGGAACAGGGGAATCAGCCCCAGCATTTT.

The genes are TRBV5-1 and TRBJ1-5; 8 positions match TRBD1. The CDR3 extends over 12 amino acids. Per germline, CDR1 SGHRS and CDR2 YFSETQ. The J segment lost 9 bases and the V segment lost 4 bases, leaving 3 bases of the junction unmatched. CDR3 loop: CASSGRGRPQHF. The CDR3, as DNA: TGCGCCAGCAGCGGCAGGGGGCGGCCCCAGCATTTT.

This clonotype was picked up many times. The CDR3 protein is CSADLARSYNEQFF. CDR3 sequence (DNA): TGCAGTGCTGATCTAGCGCGATCCTACAATGAGCAGTTCTTC. V and J are TRBV20-1 and TRBJ2-1, with D tentatively TRBD2 (6 bases). V dropped 5 bases and J dropped 1 base, with 12 bases sitting between them. In germline, CDR1 is DFQATT, CDR2 SNEGSKA (reference sequence). This CDR3 has 14 amino acids.

J is TRBJ2-7 and V is TRBV29-1; TRBD2 aligns across 13 bases. This CDR3 is built from 14 residues. Germline CDR1 and CDR2: SQVTM and ANQGSEA. After removal of 8 bases from V and 4 bases from J, the junction contained 8 bases not matched to a gene. The CDR3 spells CSLRTSGREYEQYF. In DNA, the CDR3 is TGCAGCTTACGGACTAGCGGGAGAGAGTACGAGCAGTACTTC.

Comment on this clonotype: A read error is possible here, since a much larger clone lies one base away. The chain links TRBV30 to TRBJ1-5; D ambiguous. Between the trimmed V and J ends, which lost 0 bases and 0 bases, there was a span of 9 bases. This CDR3 region has 15 residues. CDR1 is GTSNPN and CDR2 is SVGIG in the germline V gene (reference sequence). CDR3 DNA sequence: TGTGCCTGGAGTGTCGACAATGCTAGCAATCAGCCCCAGCATTTT. Translating gives CAWSVDNASNQPQHF.

This clonotype was recorded at least ten times. This rearrangement joins TRBV11-2 to TRBJ2-7; the match to TRBD1 covers 7 bases. Losses at the gene ends were 5 bases for V and 7 bases for J; bases not matched to a gene: 14. The CDR3 consists of 15 residues. Germline CDR1 and CDR2: SGHAT and FQNNGV. CDR3 in DNA: TGTGCCAGCAGCCCGTGGGACAGCAGGGCTCGGGAGCAGTACTTC. Residues: CASSPWDSRAREQYF.

This clonotype was seen many times. The chain employs TRBV24-1 and TRBJ2-1, with 13 bases aligning to TRBD2. V was clipped by 2 bases and J by 8 bases; unmatched bases: 11. CDR3 length equals 18 residues. CDR1 is KGHDR and CDR2 is SFDVKD in the germline V gene. As DNA, the CDR3 is TGTGCCACCAGTGATTCACCCGGGACTAGCGGGAAGTTGTATGAGCAGTTCTTC. It encodes CATSDSPGTSGKLYEQFF.

The chain recombines TRBV2 with TRBJ1-5; perhaps TRBD1 as D (5 bases). V dropped 0 bases and J dropped 6 bases, with 15 bases sitting between them. Germline loops: CDR1 SNHLY, CDR2 FYNNEI. The CDR3 has 16 amino acids. The CDR3 is CASSEALSGTSQPQHF. The DNA for the CDR3 is TGTGCCAGCAGTGAAGCGCTTTCCGGGACCTCTCAGCCCCAGCATTTT.

This clonotype was observed many times. The chain is built from TRBV7-3 and TRBJ2-2, with no clear D. With 5 bases removed from V and 7 bases from J, the gap between germline ends came to 14 bases. In germline, CDR1 is SGHTA, CDR2 FQGTGA. CDR3 length: 14 amino acids. CDR3 amino acids: CASSTGLPGGELFF. The CDR3, as DNA: TGTGCCAGCAGCACGGGTCTCCCGGGCGGGGAGCTGTTTTTT.

This clonotype occurred a few times. This chain uses TRBV6-1 with TRBJ1-4; TRBD1 is a possible D gene (5 bases). The CDR3 has 15 amino acids. The V and J ends lost 6 bases and 2 bases respectively, with 13 bases between them. Looked up from germline, CDR1 is MNHNS and CDR2 is SASEGT. The CDR3 protein is CASRGREGTNEKLFF. The CDR3, as DNA: TGTGCCAGCAGGGGGAGGGAGGGGACTAATGAAAAACTGTTTTTT.

The chain combines TRBV4-3 with TRBJ1-1; D unclear. This CDR3 contains 13 residues. The germline V and J ends were trimmed by 1 base and 4 bases, with 7 bases remaining between them. The germline V gene has CDR1 LGHNA and CDR2 YSLEER. The chain's CDR3 is CASSQGAATEAFF. The CDR3 nucleotides are TGCGCCAGCAGCCAAGGGGCAGCCACTGAAGCTTTCTTT.